The sequence of this T cell receptor beta chain was determined in a study of T cell responses to AZD1222 COVID-19 vaccine. Germline CDR1 reads SGHRS; CDR2 reads YFSETQ. This CDR3 region has 16 residues. V dropped 3 bases and J dropped 3; count of bases not matched to a gene: 11. About this clone itself: The antigen remains unidentified.

The protocol was immunoSEQ multiplex PCR, while the TCRdb copy is restricted to in-frame clones and leaves out a portion. The table has some 96,000 clones, 88% seen once. Regarding the study as a whole: Dominant CD4 TCR responses targeted spike regions 160-218 and 743-854. No day 14 peak samples; only post-peak repertoires were characterized. In a largely white British group with more females than males, clonal diversity was possibly underestimated.

This chain links TRBV5-1 with TRBJ2-7, with TRBD2 identical over 8 bases. This receptor was identified in an adult in good health. This sample comprised peripheral blood, obtained on day 0 of AZD1222 vaccination. The CDR3: CASSSGGIAGIYEQYF. The DNA of the CDR3 is TGCGCCAGCAGCTCCGGGGGGATAGCGGGAATCTACGAGCAGTACTTC.